This is a list of T cell receptor beta chains from one sample in a study of T cell responses to AZD1222 COVID-19 vaccine. Repertoires were generated with immunoSEQ multiplex PCR, while TCRdb's copy carries only in-frame clones and drops some. The sample records approximately 150,000 clones, roughly 90% being singletons. Sequences were derived from peripheral blood, sampled 28 days after the second AZD1222 dose. The receptors here all came from an adult who received the AZD1222 COVID-19 vaccine. Each CDR3 is given with its conserved first and last residue. The D gene is left open where the match is weak. Not all rows give a size; the values are once, few, many and, for expanded clones, a class.

j_call: TRBJ1-5
d_call: TRBD1
v_call: TRBV6-4
clone_size: .
cdr3_aa: CASSLQGGNNQPQHF
cdr3_nt: TGTGCCAGCAGCCTACAGGGGGGCAACAATCAGCCCCAGCATTTT

j_call: TRBJ2-5
d_call: .
v_call: TRBV7-9
clone_size: .
cdr3_aa: CASSFVETQYF
cdr3_nt: TGTGCCAGCAGCTTCGTTGAGACCCAGTACTTC

j_call: TRBJ2-2
d_call: TRBD2
v_call: TRBV24-1
clone_size: .
cdr3_aa: CATSPSGTANTGELFF
cdr3_nt: TGTGCCACCAGTCCTAGCGGGACAGCCAACACCGGGGAGCTGTTTTTT

j_call: TRBJ2-7
d_call: .
v_call: TRBV6-5
clone_size: once
cdr3_aa: CASSYSSLQYF
cdr3_nt: TGTGCCAGCAGTTACTCTAGCCTTCAGTACTTC

j_call: TRBJ1-5
d_call: .
v_call: TRBV4-1
clone_size: .
cdr3_aa: CASSQNIRTLSNQPQHF
cdr3_nt: TGCGCCAGCAGCCAGAACATTCGGACGTTGAGCAATCAGCCCCAGCATTTT

j_call: TRBJ1-5
d_call: .
v_call: TRBV29-1
clone_size: .
cdr3_aa: CSVEVGGSQPQHF
cdr3_nt: TGCAGCGTTGAAGTTGGTGGGAGTCAGCCCCAGCATTTT

j_call: TRBJ2-1
d_call: TRBD2
v_call: TRBV19
clone_size: once
cdr3_aa: CASSRNSGSRDEQFF
cdr3_nt: TGTGCCAGTAGTAGGAATAGCGGGAGTAGGGATGAGCAGTTCTTC

j_call: TRBJ2-7
d_call: .
v_call: TRBV5-8
clone_size: .
cdr3_aa: CASARWQQYF
cdr3_nt: TGTGCCAGCGCACGGTGGCAGCAGTACTTC

j_call: TRBJ1-4
d_call: TRBD1
v_call: TRBV2
clone_size: .
cdr3_aa: CASSQGAGNEKLFF
cdr3_nt: TGTGCCAGCAGCCAGGGGGCGGGAAATGAAAAACTGTTTTTT

j_call: TRBJ2-2
d_call: .
v_call: TRBV6-1
clone_size: .
cdr3_aa: CASSEARPRPGELFF
cdr3_nt: TGTGCCAGCAGTGAAGCACGGCCCAGGCCCGGGGAGCTGTTTTTT

j_call: TRBJ2-7
d_call: TRBD2
v_call: TRBV30
clone_size: .
cdr3_aa: CAWTFRTFMAGGPDEQYF
cdr3_nt: TGTGCCTGGACCTTCCGGACATTCATGGCGGGAGGGCCGGACGAGCAGTACTTC

j_call: TRBJ1-2
d_call: .
v_call: TRBV19
clone_size: .
cdr3_aa: CASSMNRDPHTPYGYTF
cdr3_nt: TGTGCCAGTAGTATGAACAGGGATCCCCATACGCCGTATGGCTACACCTTC

j_call: TRBJ1-3
d_call: .
v_call: TRBV5-8
clone_size: .
cdr3_aa: CASSFRVLSGNTIYF
cdr3_nt: TGTGCCAGCAGCTTCAGGGTTCTGAGCGGAAACACCATATATTTT

j_call: TRBJ2-7
d_call: TRBD2
v_call: TRBV27
clone_size: few
cdr3_aa: CASSLDPSGIPHEQYF
cdr3_nt: TGTGCCAGCAGTTTAGATCCTAGCGGGATCCCCCACGAGCAGTACTTC

j_call: TRBJ1-4
d_call: .
v_call: TRBV3-1/TRBV3-2
clone_size: .
cdr3_aa: CASSQGLWEKLFF
cdr3_nt: TGTGCCAGCAGCCAGGGGCTGTGGGAAAAACTGTTTTTT

j_call: TRBJ1-3
d_call: .
v_call: TRBV5-6
clone_size: .
cdr3_aa: CASSPLRERKGNTIYF
cdr3_nt: TGTGCCAGCAGCCCACTGAGGGAGCGGAAGGGAAACACCATATATTTT

j_call: TRBJ2-2
d_call: TRBD2
v_call: TRBV5-4
clone_size: .
cdr3_aa: CASSRGLAGSTGELFF
cdr3_nt: TGTGCCAGCAGCCGGGGACTAGCGGGCTCCACCGGGGAGCTGTTTTTT

j_call: TRBJ2-2
d_call: .
v_call: TRBV30
clone_size: once
cdr3_aa: CAWMGQGSTGELFF
cdr3_nt: TGTGCCTGGATGGGGCAGGGATCCACCGGGGAGCTGTTTTTT

j_call: TRBJ2-1
d_call: .
v_call: TRBV5-5
clone_size: .
cdr3_aa: CASSLADPPDEQFF
cdr3_nt: TGTGCCAGCAGCTTGGCAGACCCGCCGGATGAGCAGTTCTTC

j_call: TRBJ2-7
d_call: TRBD2
v_call: TRBV15
clone_size: .
cdr3_aa: CATSRDPGLAGTFYEQYF
cdr3_nt: TGTGCCACCAGCAGAGACCCCGGACTAGCGGGAACGTTCTACGAGCAGTACTTC

j_call: TRBJ2-5
d_call: .
v_call: TRBV7-2
clone_size: .
cdr3_aa: CASRSGRGQETQYF
cdr3_nt: TGTGCCAGCAGATCCGGGAGAGGCCAAGAGACCCAGTACTTC

j_call: TRBJ1-2
d_call: TRBD1
v_call: TRBV30
clone_size: .
cdr3_aa: CAWTSGTGGRYGYTF
cdr3_nt: TGTGCCTGGACCAGCGGGACAGGGGGTCGCTATGGCTACACCTTC

j_call: TRBJ2-1
d_call: .
v_call: TRBV5-1
clone_size: .
cdr3_aa: CASSLGFGSYNEQFF
cdr3_nt: TGCGCCAGCAGCTTGGGTTTTGGTTCCTACAATGAGCAGTTCTTC

j_call: TRBJ1-3
d_call: TRBD1
v_call: TRBV10-3
clone_size: .
cdr3_aa: CAISDPGQGIGNTIYF
cdr3_nt: TGTGCCATCAGCGATCCGGGACAGGGGATTGGAAACACCATATATTTT

j_call: TRBJ1-4
d_call: .
v_call: TRBV19
clone_size: .
cdr3_aa: CASRGHLATNEKLFF
cdr3_nt: TGTGCCAGCAGGGGACACCTTGCAACTAATGAAAAACTGTTTTTT

j_call: TRBJ1-5
d_call: .
v_call: TRBV19
clone_size: .
cdr3_aa: CASSIGTIQHF
cdr3_nt: TGTGCCAGTAGTATCGGGACTATACAGCATTTT

j_call: TRBJ1-1
d_call: .
v_call: TRBV12-3/TRBV12-4
clone_size: .
cdr3_aa: CASSFRRNTEAFF
cdr3_nt: TGTGCCAGCAGTTTCCGACGAAACACTGAAGCTTTCTTT

j_call: TRBJ2-7
d_call: .
v_call: TRBV27
clone_size: .
cdr3_aa: CASSLYGISYEQYF
cdr3_nt: TGTGCCAGCAGTTTATACGGGATCTCCTACGAGCAGTACTTC

j_call: TRBJ2-7
d_call: .
v_call: TRBV11-2
clone_size: .
cdr3_aa: CASSLDFREQYF
cdr3_nt: TGTGCCAGCAGCTTAGATTTCCGGGAGCAGTACTTC

j_call: TRBJ2-1
d_call: TRBD2
v_call: TRBV5-5
clone_size: once
cdr3_aa: CASSGTSSYNEQFF
cdr3_nt: TGTGCCAGCAGCGGGACTAGCTCCTACAATGAGCAGTTCTTC

j_call: TRBJ2-3
d_call: .
v_call: TRBV29-1
clone_size: .
cdr3_aa: CSVSPYLGGFSTDTQYF
cdr3_nt: TGCAGCGTTTCCCCCTATTTGGGAGGATTTAGCACAGATACGCAGTATTTT

j_call: TRBJ1-2
d_call: TRBD1
v_call: TRBV7-2
clone_size: few
cdr3_aa: CASSAGQSPSGYTF
cdr3_nt: TGTGCCAGCAGCGCGGGACAGTCCCCATCGGGCTACACCTTC

j_call: TRBJ1-1
d_call: .
v_call: TRBV29-1
clone_size: .
cdr3_aa: CSGAARGEAFF
cdr3_nt: TGCAGCGGGGCGGCCAGAGGTGAAGCTTTCTTT

j_call: TRBJ2-1
d_call: TRBD2
v_call: TRBV12-5
clone_size: .
cdr3_aa: CASQAGGLNEQFF
cdr3_nt: TGTGCTAGTCAAGCGGGAGGGCTCAATGAGCAGTTCTTC

j_call: TRBJ1-1
d_call: .
v_call: TRBV10-3
clone_size: .
cdr3_aa: CAIKENTEAFF
cdr3_nt: TGTGCCATCAAAGAGAACACTGAAGCTTTCTTT

j_call: TRBJ2-7
d_call: TRBD2
v_call: TRBV19
clone_size: .
cdr3_aa: CASSPRASGSSEQYF
cdr3_nt: TGTGCCAGTAGTCCCCGGGCTAGCGGGAGCTCCGAGCAGTACTTC

j_call: TRBJ2-2
d_call: .
v_call: TRBV6-4
clone_size: .
cdr3_aa: CASGIELNTGELFF
cdr3_nt: TGTGCCAGCGGGATAGAGCTGAACACCGGGGAGCTGTTTTTT

j_call: TRBJ2-1
d_call: .
v_call: TRBV5-3
clone_size: .
cdr3_aa: CARSLIAGGSLNEQFF
cdr3_nt: TGTGCCAGAAGCTTGATCGCAGGGGGGTCTCTCAATGAGCAGTTCTTC

j_call: TRBJ1-2
d_call: .
v_call: TRBV30
clone_size: .
cdr3_aa: CAWSRDRLPGYTF
cdr3_nt: TGTGCCTGGAGTCGCGACCGTCTCCCTGGCTACACCTTC

j_call: TRBJ2-2
d_call: .
v_call: TRBV7-6
clone_size: .
cdr3_aa: CASSLAGAGFNTGELFF
cdr3_nt: TGTGCCAGCAGCTTAGCGGGCGCGGGGTTTAACACCGGGGAGCTGTTTTTT